Sequencing of this T cell receptor beta chain was carried out in a study of blood T cell repertoires in COVID-19. Overall study context: COVID-19 samples, acute and convalescent, were from the United States, Italy and Spain. In each case, the material was cDNA or gDNA derived from T cells, B-cell-depleted T cells, or PBMCs.

Clones were read by immunoSEQ multiplex PCR, and TCRdb kept only the in-frame ones, dropping some. The table lists 210,000 or so clones, more than 70% of them singletons. The study drew participants aged about 18 to 89 years from roughly 25 US areas. V shed 7 bases, J shed 8 bases, and the junction held 6 bases outside the gene matches. The CDR3 spans 12 residues. CDR1 is MNHEY, CDR2 SMNVEV, per germline (reference sequence). This TCR was recovered from a woman in her thirties or forties with acute COVID-19. What was sequenced was PBMCs or T cells enriched from blood (not recorded which). V usage is TRBV27 and J usage is TRBJ2-3; 7 bases line up with TRBD2. This chain's CDR3 is CASTLGGGTQYF. Here the CDR3 DNA reads TGTGCCAGCACCCTGGGGGGGGGTACGCAGTATTTT.